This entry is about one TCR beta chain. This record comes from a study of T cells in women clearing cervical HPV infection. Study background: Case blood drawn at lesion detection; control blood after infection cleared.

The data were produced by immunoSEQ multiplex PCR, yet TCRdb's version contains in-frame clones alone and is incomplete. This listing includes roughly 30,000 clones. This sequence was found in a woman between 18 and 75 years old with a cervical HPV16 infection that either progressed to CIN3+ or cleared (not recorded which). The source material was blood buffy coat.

The CDR3 region is CASSRRLAGSETQYF. Partial CDR3 DNA: TGTGCCAGCAGCCGGAGACTAGCGGGGTCCGAGACC. This rearrangement joins TRBV14 to TRBJ2-5, with 11 nucleotides matching TRBD2. The read falls 3 residues short of the CDR3 end, and the missing part is taken from the germline J gene. This CDR3 is 15 amino acids long. Germline assignment: CDR1 SGHDN and CDR2 FVKESK. J was trimmed by 5 bases and V by 4 bases; bases with no gene match: 6.